Presented here are 17 T cell receptor beta chains from one specimen sequenced in a study of human T cells and chemical hapten exposure. Regarding time point: patch test 2, 6 weeks after DPC sensitization. Treatment described: therapeutic diphenylcyclopropenone sensitization with weekly scalp DPC. TCRdb used MiXCR to reprocess the RACE reads, holding one entry per CDR3 protein. The data hold approximately 120,000 distinct CDR3 sequences, with 9.2% observed a single time. The sample was whole blood, taken in connection with sensitization to the hapten diphenylcyclopropenone (DPC). The receptors derive from a middle-aged woman with alopecia areata. Some clones in this sample may be carry-over from other donors' samples.

V is TRBV6-6 and J is TRBJ1-2; tentative D call: TRBD1 (5 bases). Per the germline V gene, CDR1 is MNHNY and CDR2 is SVGAGI (reference sequence). CDR3 size: 14 residues. The ends were cut back, 2 bases at V and 3 bases at J, with 10 bases in the middle. The CDR3 sequence is CASSYEGLHYGYTF. The CDR3 nucleotides read TGTGCCAGCAGTTACGAGGGGCTGCACTATGGCTACACCTTC.

The chain links TRBV20-1 to TRBJ2-1, with a weak D call TRBD2 (6 bases). Germline V gene lookup returns CDR1 DFQATT and CDR2 SNEGSKA (reference sequence). V was shortened by 8 bases and J by 3 bases, with 17 bases between the two germline ends. This CDR3 is built from 14 residues. The CDR3 reads CSTQGLRSYNEQFF. The CDR3 DNA follows: TGCAGTACCCAGGGACTGCGCAGCTACAATGAGCAGTTCTTC.

This clonotype has a handful of counts. As DNA, the CDR3 is TGTGCCAGCAGCCCCCAGGACAGTCCGAACACTGAAGCTTTCTTT. Translated: CASSPQDSPNTEAFF. The chain joins TRBV7-9 to TRBJ1-1; tentatively, D is TRBD1 (6 bases). The CDR3 has 15 residues. CDR1 and CDR2 (germline): SEHNR, FQNEAQ (reference sequence). The V gene lost 5 bases and the J gene lost 1 base, with 14 bases spanning the gap.

This clonotype appeared many times. The chain carries TRBV28 and TRBJ1-1; no clear D gene. The V end lost 9 bases, the J end lost 1 base, and 12 bases lay between the germline ends. The CDR3 consists of 13 residues. Germline values: CDR1 MDHEN, CDR2 SYDVKM. CDR3 amino acids: CASTPAGNTEAFF. CDR3 bases: TGTGCCAGTACCCCCGCCGGGAACACTGAAGCTTTCTTT.

This clonotype has only a few counts. The V call is TRBV9, the J call TRBJ2-3, with D hard to call. This CDR3 spans 14 amino acids. Per the germline V gene, CDR1 is SGDLS and CDR2 is YYNGEE. Deletions cut 1 base from V and 3 bases from J, with 9 bases between. The CDR3 nucleotides read TGTGCCAGCAGCGTATCTCGACTGACAGATACGCAGTATTTT. This translates into CASSVSRLTDTQYF.

This chain uses TRBV29-1 with TRBJ2-5, with a tentative D call TRBD2 (6 bases). The germline gives CDR1 SQVTM, CDR2 ANQGSEA. V was pared by 8 bases and J by 0 bases, with 16 bases between. The CDR3 covers 14 residues. This CDR3 is CSTRDFEYQETQYF. The CDR3 nucleotides read TGCAGCACTAGGGACTTCGAGTACCAAGAGACCCAGTACTTC.

This clonotype was recorded a few times. J is TRBJ2-5 and V is TRBV6-5; possibly TRBD1 or TRBD2 for D (5 bases each). Trimming shortened V by 6 bases and J by 7 bases, and 18 bases separated the two germline ends. Germline assignment: CDR1 MNHEY and CDR2 SVGAGI. There are 14 residues in the CDR3. The CDR3 reads CASRSRDARGTQYF. CDR3 coding DNA: TGTGCCAGCAGGTCCCGGGACGCCCGGGGGACCCAGTACTTC.

This clonotype was picked up many times. The rearrangement links TRBV10-1 to TRBJ2-3; D gene unclear. This CDR3 region has 14 residues. Per germline, CDR1 WNHNN and CDR2 SYGVQD (reference sequence). Trimming cost V 1 base and J 0 bases, with 5 bases left between them. The CDR3 DNA reads as TGCGCCAGCAGTGAGTTCAGAAGCACAGATACGCAGTATTTT. Translating gives CASSEFRSTDTQYF.

The V gene is TRBV20-1, the J gene TRBJ1-2; D gene uncertain. Germline V lookup: CDR1 DFQATT, CDR2 SNEGSKA (reference sequence). CDR3 length: 11 amino acids. Trimming took off 6 bases at V and 4 bases at J, with 9 bases between the two ends. The CDR3 sequence is CSAQNPYGYTF. The DNA for the CDR3 is TGCAGTGCCCAGAATCCCTATGGCTACACCTTC.

This clonotype turned up a few times. This sequence joins TRBV6-5 and TRBJ1-6, with 8 nucleotides matching TRBD1. J gave up 0 bases and V 2 bases, and 6 bases lay outside the gene matches. This CDR3 has 18 residues. Germline V gene sequence: CDR1 MNHEY, CDR2 SVGAGI. The CDR3 spells CASSYGQGASSYNSPLHF. The DNA for the CDR3 is TGTGCCAGCAGTTACGGGCAGGGGGCCAGCTCCTATAATTCACCCCTCCACTTT.

The chain links TRBV4-2 to TRBJ1-5; D may be TRBD1 (5 bases). This CDR3 contains 15 residues. V lost 5 bases to trimming and J lost 2 bases, with 13 bases between them. Germline loops: CDR1 LGHNA, CDR2 YNFKEQ. DNA of the CDR3: TGTGCCAGCAGCACTGGGACTAGGGGCAATCAGCCCCAGCATTTT. Protein product: CASSTGTRGNQPQHF.

This clonotype has at least ten counts. The J gene is TRBJ1-4, the V gene TRBV7-2; D is possibly TRBD1 (5 bases). This CDR3 is 14 amino acids long. CDR1 and CDR2 from the germline V gene are SGHTA and FQGNSA. V lost 3 bases and J lost 4, with 9 bases in between. DNA of the CDR3: TGTGCCAGCAGCTTTCAGGGAAGTAATGAAAAACTGTTTTTT. This sequence encodes CASSFQGSNEKLFF.

In its sample, this clonotype was seen a few times. The V and J genes are TRBV10-3 and TRBJ1-1; D gene ambiguous. Germline assignment: CDR1 ENHRY and CDR2 SYGVKD. The CDR3 totals 14 residues. The V end lost 3 bases, the J end lost 8 bases, and 16 bases lay between the germline ends. This chain's CDR3 is CAISERTDVGEAFF. CDR3 coding DNA: TGTGCCATCAGTGAACGCACCGACGTCGGGGAAGCTTTCTTT.

This clonotype was detected many times. The chain combines TRBV10-3 with TRBJ1-1; D is unresolved. Germline V gene lookup returns CDR1 ENHRY and CDR2 SYGVKD. The CDR3 covers 16 residues. Trimming left V 0 bases short and J 4 bases short, with 15 bases between. The DNA of the CDR3 is TGTGCCATCAGTGAGTCCGGAGGGAAAGGAAGCACTGAAGCTTTCTTT. This gives the protein CAISESGGKGSTEAFF.

This clonotype was detected ten times or more. The chain has TRBV5-4 and TRBJ1-2; D is uncertain. The V end was cut by 4 bases, the J end by 3 bases, with 16 bases between. Germline CDR1 SGHNT, CDR2 YYREEE (reference sequence). This CDR3 has 15 residues. The CDR3 loop is CASSHGKTRDYGYTF. The CDR3 DNA reads as TGTGCCAGCAGCCATGGGAAAACGAGGGACTATGGCTACACCTTC.

This chain uses TRBV7-2 with TRBJ2-2; 9 bases match TRBD2. Trimming cost V 5 bases and J 1 base; bases outside gene matches: 11. Germline CDR1 is SGHTA and CDR2 is FQGNSA. The CDR3 has 18 amino acids. The CDR3 reads CASSTRERGAKNTGELFF. The CDR3 DNA reads as TGTGCCAGCAGCACGCGGGAGCGGGGGGCTAAGAACACCGGGGAGCTGTTTTTT.

Only a few counts were recorded for this clonotype. The chain is built from TRBV20-1 and TRBJ2-3, with D perhaps TRBD2 (6 bases). The CDR3 sequence is 13 residues long. The V end was cut by 6 bases, the J end by 2 bases, with 12 bases between. In germline, CDR1 is DFQATT, CDR2 SNEGSKA (reference sequence). The CDR3 here is CSAGGAYTDTQYF. DNA for the CDR3: TGCAGTGCCGGGGGAGCCTACACAGATACGCAGTATTTT.